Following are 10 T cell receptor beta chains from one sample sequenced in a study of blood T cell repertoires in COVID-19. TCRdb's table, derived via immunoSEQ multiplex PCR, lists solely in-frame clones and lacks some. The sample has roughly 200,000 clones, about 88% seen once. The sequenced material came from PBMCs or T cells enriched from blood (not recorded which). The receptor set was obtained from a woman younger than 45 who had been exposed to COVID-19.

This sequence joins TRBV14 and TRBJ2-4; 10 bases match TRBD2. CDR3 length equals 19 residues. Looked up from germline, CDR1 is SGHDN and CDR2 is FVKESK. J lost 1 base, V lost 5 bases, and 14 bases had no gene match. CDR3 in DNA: TGTGCCAGCAGCGAGACCCTAGCGGGGGAAAAACCCGCCAAAAACATTCAGTACTTC. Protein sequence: CASSETLAGEKPAKNIQYF.

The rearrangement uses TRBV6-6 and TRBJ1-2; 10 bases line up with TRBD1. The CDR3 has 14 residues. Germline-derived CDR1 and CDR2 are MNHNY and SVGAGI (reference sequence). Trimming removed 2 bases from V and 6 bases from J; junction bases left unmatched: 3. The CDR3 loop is CASSYPTGGHGYTF. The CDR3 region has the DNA TGTGCCAGCAGTTACCCGACAGGGGGCCATGGCTACACCTTC.

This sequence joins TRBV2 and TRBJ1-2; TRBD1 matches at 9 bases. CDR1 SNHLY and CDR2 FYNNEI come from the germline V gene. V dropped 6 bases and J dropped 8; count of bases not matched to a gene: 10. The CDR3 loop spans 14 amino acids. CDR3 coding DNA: TGTGCCAGCAGGGGGACAGGGCCAGAAAGGGGCTACACCTTC. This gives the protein CASRGTGPERGYTF.

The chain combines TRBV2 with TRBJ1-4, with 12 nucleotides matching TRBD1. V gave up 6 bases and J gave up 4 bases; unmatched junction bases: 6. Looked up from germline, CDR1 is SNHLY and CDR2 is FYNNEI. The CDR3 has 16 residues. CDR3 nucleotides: TGTGCCAGCAGGGAGGGACAGGGGGCGTATAATGAAAAACTGTTTTTT. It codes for CASREGQGAYNEKLFF.

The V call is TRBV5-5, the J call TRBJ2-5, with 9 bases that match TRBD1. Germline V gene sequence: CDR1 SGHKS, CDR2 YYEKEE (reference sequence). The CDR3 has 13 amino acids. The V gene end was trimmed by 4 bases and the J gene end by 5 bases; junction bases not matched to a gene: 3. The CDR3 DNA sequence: TGTGCCAGCAGCCGGGACAGGGACGAGACCCAGTACTTC. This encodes CASSRDRDETQYF.

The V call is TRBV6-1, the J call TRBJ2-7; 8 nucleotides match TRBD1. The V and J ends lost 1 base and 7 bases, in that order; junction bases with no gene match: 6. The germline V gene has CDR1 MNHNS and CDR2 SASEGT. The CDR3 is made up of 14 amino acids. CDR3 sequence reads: CASSEGGQGWEQYF. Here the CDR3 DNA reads TGTGCCAGCAGTGAAGGAGGACAGGGTTGGGAGCAGTACTTC.

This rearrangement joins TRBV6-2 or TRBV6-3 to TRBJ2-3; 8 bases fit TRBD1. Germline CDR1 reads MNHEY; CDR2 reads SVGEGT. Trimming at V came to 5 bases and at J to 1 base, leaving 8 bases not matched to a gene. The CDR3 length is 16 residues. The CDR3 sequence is CASSPWTGKGTDTQYF. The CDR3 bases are TGTGCCAGCAGTCCCTGGACAGGGAAGGGCACAGATACGCAGTATTTT.

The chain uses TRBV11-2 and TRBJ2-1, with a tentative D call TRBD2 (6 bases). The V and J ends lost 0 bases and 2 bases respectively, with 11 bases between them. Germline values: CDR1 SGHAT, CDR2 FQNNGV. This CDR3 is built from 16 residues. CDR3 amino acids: CASSLDPRGTYNEQFF. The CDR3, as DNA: TGTGCCAGCAGCTTAGATCCCCGGGGGACCTACAATGAGCAGTTCTTC. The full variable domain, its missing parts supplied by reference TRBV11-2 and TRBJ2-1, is EAGVAQSPRYKIIEKRQSVAFWCNPISGHATLYWYQQILGQGPKLLIQFQNNGVVDDSQLPKDRFSAERLKGVDSTLKIQPAKLEDSAVYLCASSLDPRGTYNEQFFGPGTRLTVL.

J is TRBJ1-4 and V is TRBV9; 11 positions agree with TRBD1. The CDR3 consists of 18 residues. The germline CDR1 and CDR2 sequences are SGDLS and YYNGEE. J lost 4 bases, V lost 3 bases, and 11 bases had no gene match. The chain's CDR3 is CASSAESFGTGGNEKLFF. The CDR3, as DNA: TGTGCCAGCAGCGCCGAGAGTTTTGGGACAGGGGGTAATGAAAAACTGTTTTTT.

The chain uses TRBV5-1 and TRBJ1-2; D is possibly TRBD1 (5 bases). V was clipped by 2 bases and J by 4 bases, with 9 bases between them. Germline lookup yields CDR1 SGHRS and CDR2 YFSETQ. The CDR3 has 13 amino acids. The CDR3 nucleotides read TGCGCCAGCAGCTTAGACGGGGGCTATGGCTACACCTTC. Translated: CASSLDGGYGYTF.